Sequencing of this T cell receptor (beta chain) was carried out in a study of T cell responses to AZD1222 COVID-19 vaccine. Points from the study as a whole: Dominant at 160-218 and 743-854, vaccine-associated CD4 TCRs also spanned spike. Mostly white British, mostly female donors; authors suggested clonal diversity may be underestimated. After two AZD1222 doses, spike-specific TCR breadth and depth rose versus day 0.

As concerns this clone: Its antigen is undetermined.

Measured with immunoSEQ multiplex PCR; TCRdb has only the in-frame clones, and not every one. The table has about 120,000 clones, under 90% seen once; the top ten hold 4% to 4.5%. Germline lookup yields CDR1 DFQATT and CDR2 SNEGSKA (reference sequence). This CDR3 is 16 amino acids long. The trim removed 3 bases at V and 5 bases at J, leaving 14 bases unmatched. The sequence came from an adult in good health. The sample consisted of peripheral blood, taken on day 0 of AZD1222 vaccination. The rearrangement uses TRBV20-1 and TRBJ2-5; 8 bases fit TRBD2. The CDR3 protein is CSASPAAAGVRETQYF. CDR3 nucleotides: TGCAGTGCTAGTCCCGCCGCAGCGGGAGTACGGGAGACCCAGTACTTC.